These 28 T cell receptor beta chains originate from one sample sequenced in a study of blood T cell repertoires in COVID-19 (dated by TCRdb to 2018 to 2021). To prepare the library, the immunoSEQ multiplex PCR assay was applied. The table comes from immuneACCESS by way of TCRdb, which keeps in-frame sequences with V and J called. Part of the clones is missing from these tables; in studies checked, under half for an unresolved V gene and the rest for unknown reasons. For this sample there are under 400,000 clones; over 75% appear just once. The ten largest clones add up to approximately 1.8% of the sample. The sequenced sample was PBMCs or T cells enriched from blood (not recorded which). Receptors were obtained from a man in his forties or fifties in a cohort exposed to, infected with or recovered from COVID-19 (not recorded which).

The CDR3 DNA reads TGTGCCAGCAGCCAGGCCCTTGGACTAGCGGTCTCCTACGAGCAGTACTTC. This codes for CASSQALGLAVSYEQYF. The genes are TRBV3-1 (or the pseudogene TRBV3-2) and TRBJ2-7, with 10 bases aligning to TRBD2. Trimming took 3 bases from V and 0 from J; bases not matched to a gene: 8. Germline CDR1 LGHDT, CDR2 YNNKEL (reference sequence). The CDR3 runs to 17 residues.

This clone was counted only a few times. The chain carries TRBV19 and TRBJ2-6, with 7 bases aligning to TRBD2. Trimming removed 3 bases from V and 3 bases from J; junction bases left unmatched: 5. The CDR3 runs 16 residues. CDR1 is LNHDA, CDR2 SQIVND, per germline (reference sequence). CDR3 nucleotides: TGTGCCAGTAGTATTCTTGCGGGGGTTGGGGCCAACGTCCTGACTTTC. Protein sequence: CASSILAGVGANVLTF.

This chain uses TRBV3-1 (or the pseudogene TRBV3-2) with TRBJ1-1; tentative D call: TRBD1 (6 bases). The CDR3 is made up of 15 amino acids. V was cut by 6 bases and J by 6 bases, with 20 bases left in between. Germline values: CDR1 LGHDT, CDR2 YNNKEL (reference sequence). CDR3 bases: TGTGCCAGCAGTCCCCGGGACAACTTACGGGCTGAAGCTTTCTTT. Its translation: CASSPRDNLRAEAFF.

The chain is built from TRBV7-8 and TRBJ2-7, with D possibly being TRBD1 (6 bases). Trimming shortened V by 3 bases and J by 1 base, and 13 bases separated the two germline ends. Germline V CDR1 and CDR2: SGHVS, FQNEAQ. The CDR3 is 15 residues long. In nucleotides, the CDR3 is TGTGCCAGCAGCTTCTCGACTGACAGGTCCTACGAGCAGTACTTC. This encodes CASSFSTDRSYEQYF.

V gene TRBV30 combines with J gene TRBJ1-1, with D unresolved. Per germline, CDR1 GTSNPN and CDR2 SVGIG (reference sequence). V was shortened by 2 bases and J by 4 bases, with 8 bases between the two germline ends. The CDR3 totals 12 residues. The CDR3 DNA reads TGTGCCTGGAGTCGGGCGGGCACTGAAGCTTTCTTT. Its translation: CAWSRAGTEAFF.

The chain carries TRBV10-1 and TRBJ2-3, with TRBD1 as a possible D gene (7 bases). Trimming shortened V by 6 bases and J by 0 bases, and 10 bases separated the two germline ends. This CDR3 is 14 amino acids long. The germline CDR1 and CDR2 sequences are WNHNN and SYGVQD (reference sequence). The CDR3 sequence is CASSRGTSTDTQYF. The CDR3 nucleotides are TGCGCCAGCAGCAGGGGGACTAGCACAGATACGCAGTATTTT.

V is TRBV2 and J is TRBJ2-3, with D maybe TRBD1 (5 bases). From germline, CDR1 is SNHLY and CDR2 FYNNEI. V lost 9 bases to trimming and J lost 0 bases, with 13 bases between them. The CDR3 length is 14 residues. The chain's CDR3 is CASSGSHSTDTQYF. DNA of the CDR3: TGTGCCAGTTCAGGGTCCCATAGCACAGATACGCAGTATTTT.

V usage is TRBV28 and J usage is TRBJ2-1; 14 bases are a match to TRBD2. J was trimmed by 8 bases and V by 4 bases; bases with no gene match: 7. The CDR3 runs 16 residues. CDR1 and CDR2 (germline): MDHEN, SYDVKM. The CDR3 loop is CASSSSGTSGRYEQFF. CDR3 DNA: TGTGCCAGCAGTTCCTCCGGGACTAGCGGGAGATATGAGCAGTTCTTC.

This sequence joins TRBV5-5 and TRBJ2-7; D might be TRBD1 (6 bases). V was pared by 2 bases and J by 1 base, with 10 bases between. Germline V gene data show CDR1 as SGHKS and CDR2 as YYEKEE (reference sequence). The CDR3 sequence is 14 residues long. CDR3 residues: CASSFGGLSYEQYF. The CDR3 nucleotides are TGTGCCAGCAGCTTTGGGGGCTTGTCCTACGAGCAGTACTTC. The full variable domain, rest sourced from reference TRBV5-5 and TRBJ2-7, is DAGVTQSPTHLIKTRGQQVTLRCSPISGHKSVSWYQQVLGQGPQFIFQYYEKEERGRGNFPDRFSARQFPNYSSELNVNALLLGDSALYLCASSFGGLSYEQYFGPGTRLTVT.

The rearrangement joins TRBV6-5 to TRBJ2-7, with D possibly being TRBD1 (5 bases). Germline loops: CDR1 MNHEY, CDR2 SVGAGI. The CDR3 runs to 12 residues. The V and J ends lost 5 bases and 4 bases respectively, with 9 bases between them. The DNA of the CDR3 is TGTGCCAGCAGTCTACAGGAGTACGAGCAGTACTTC. Translated, it gives CASSLQEYEQYF.

The chain joins TRBV10-2 to TRBJ1-4; no reliable D call. This CDR3 region has 14 residues. V shed 4 bases and J shed 1 base, with 7 bases lying between them. CDR1 is WSHSY, CDR2 SAAADI, per germline. The CDR3 protein is CASSVGRTNEKLFF. The CDR3 DNA follows: TGCGCCAGCAGTGTGGGCAGAACTAATGAAAAACTGTTTTTT.

The chain recombines TRBV7-8 with TRBJ2-1, with TRBD2 matching 10 bases. This CDR3 is built from 15 residues. V lost 9 bases, J lost 10 bases, and 15 bases stayed unmatched. From germline, CDR1 is SGHVS and CDR2 FQNEAQ. The CDR3 nucleotides are TGTGCCAGTTTGAGCGGGAGGGGAGGGGCCAGGGAGCAGTTCTTC. Translation gives CASLSGRGGAREQFF.

The chain combines TRBV2 with TRBJ2-1, with TRBD2 as a possible D gene (5 bases). Looked up from germline, CDR1 is SNHLY and CDR2 is FYNNEI. The ends were cut back, 3 bases at V and 4 bases at J, with 13 bases in the middle. This CDR3 spans 15 amino acids. The CDR3 here is CASSERASLYNEQFF. In DNA, the CDR3 is TGTGCCAGCAGTGAGAGGGCTAGCCTATACAATGAGCAGTTCTTC.

This sequence joins TRBV5-1 and TRBJ2-5; 9 bases align to TRBD1. Germline V gene lookup returns CDR1 SGHRS and CDR2 YFSETQ. With 4 bases clipped from V and 7 bases from J, the junction kept 8 bases outside the gene matches. The CDR3 is 14 residues long. CDR3 nucleotide sequence: TGCGCCAGCAGCGGGACAGGGCTCCGGGGGACCCAGTACTTC. It codes for CASSGTGLRGTQYF.

This chain links TRBV27 with TRBJ2-6, with 12 nucleotides matching TRBD2. CDR1 and CDR2 (germline): MNHEY, SMNVEV (reference sequence). V was pared by 0 bases and J by 4 bases, with 10 bases of the junction left unmatched. The CDR3 loop spans 20 amino acids. DNA for the CDR3: TGTGCCAGCAGTTTATCGAGGACTAGCGGGATATTCTCCGGGGCCAACGTCCTGACTTTC. It yields the protein CASSLSRTSGIFSGANVLTF.

The chain recombines TRBV28 with TRBJ2-3; D unclear. Germline CDR1 MDHEN, CDR2 SYDVKM. V gave up 7 bases and J gave up 3 bases, with 5 bases separating them. The CDR3 is 11 amino acids. The CDR3 protein is CASTATDTQYF. The CDR3 coding sequence is TGTGCCAGCACCGCGACAGATACGCAGTATTTT.

The chain links TRBV6-2 or TRBV6-3 to TRBJ2-7; possibly TRBD1 for D (6 bases). This CDR3 region has 17 residues. Trimming stripped 0 bases from V and 3 bases from J, with 18 bases between. The germline gives CDR1 MNHEY, CDR2 SVGEGT. CDR3 in DNA: TGTGCCAGCAGTTACTCTGACAGGCCGAACGGGGACTACGAGCAGTACTTC. Translation gives CASSYSDRPNGDYEQYF.

The rearrangement joins TRBV5-6 to TRBJ2-1; 13 bases are a match to TRBD2. Germline assignment: CDR1 SGHDT and CDR2 YYEEEE. The CDR3 has 17 amino acids. V lost 3 bases to trimming and J lost 5 bases; unmatched junction nucleotides: 8. CDR3 coding DNA: TGTGCCAGCAGCTCTGGACCGGGACTAGCGGGGAACAATGAGCAGTTCTTC. This gives the protein CASSSGPGLAGNNEQFF.

In this sample, this clone turned up once. CDR3 protein: CASSQDRGGSETQYF. CDR3 nucleotides: TGCGCCAGCAGCCAAGATCGGGGGGGGTCAGAGACCCAGTACTTC. The genes are TRBV4-1 and TRBJ2-5; 8 bases agree with TRBD2. Germline-derived CDR1 and CDR2 are MGHRA and YSYEKL. The CDR3 covers 15 residues. J was trimmed by 4 bases and V by 0 bases; bases with no gene match: 4.

This chain links TRBV7-2 with TRBJ1-1; maybe TRBD1 (5 bases). The CDR3 is made up of 16 amino acids. The V gene lost 1 base and the J gene lost 2 bases, with 14 bases spanning the gap. Per germline, CDR1 SGHTA and CDR2 FQGNSA. Written as DNA, the CDR3 is TGTGCCAGCAGCTTAGGCAGAGGACAACTAAACACTGAAGCTTTCTTT. This codes for CASSLGRGQLNTEAFF.

The chain uses TRBV6-5 and TRBJ2-3; D may be TRBD1 (6 bases). CDR1 and CDR2 from the germline V gene are MNHEY and SVGAGI. The CDR3 runs to 15 residues. The V gene lost 0 bases and the J gene lost 3 bases, with 10 bases spanning the gap. This CDR3 reads CASSYSNQGTDTQYF. As DNA, the CDR3 is TGTGCCAGCAGTTACTCGAATCAGGGGACAGATACGCAGTATTTT.

This clone was seen only once. J is TRBJ2-1 and V is TRBV11-2, with 9 bases fitting TRBD2. CDR1 SGHAT and CDR2 FQNNGV come from the germline V gene. The CDR3 sequence is 15 residues long. The J segment lost 5 bases and the V segment lost 4 bases, leaving 6 bases of the junction unmatched. CDR3 protein: CASSSLAGGDNEQFF. DNA for the CDR3: TGTGCCAGCAGCTCCCTTGCGGGAGGGGACAATGAGCAGTTCTTC.

This chain joins TRBV5-1 and TRBJ2-5; 7 bases are shared with TRBD2. In germline, CDR1 is SGHRS, CDR2 YFSETQ. The CDR3 has 15 residues. Trimming removed 1 base from V and 2 bases from J; junction bases left unmatched: 5. CDR3 sequence: CASSLPRGDQETQYF. The CDR3, as DNA: TGCGCCAGCAGCTTGCCACGGGGGGATCAAGAGACCCAGTACTTC.

V and J are TRBV5-4 and TRBJ2-7; 8 bases match TRBD1. Germline V gene lookup returns CDR1 SGHNT and CDR2 YYREEE (reference sequence). This CDR3 is built from 14 residues. V lost 2 bases, J lost 3 bases, and 4 bases stayed unmatched. The CDR3 DNA sequence: TGTGCCAGCAGCTTCAGGGACAGGCTCTACGAGCAGTACTTC. Its protein product is CASSFRDRLYEQYF. Full variable domain (outside the CDR3, taken from reference TRBV5-4 and TRBJ2-7): ETGVTQSPTHLIKTRGQQVTLRCSSQSGHNTVSWYQQALGQGPQFIFQYYREEENGRGNFPPRFSGLQFPNYSSELNVNALELDDSALYLCASSFRDRLYEQYFGPGTRLTVT.

CDR3 nucleotide sequence: TGTGCCAGCAGTTACTCGCGGACAGGCCAAAGCTACGAGCAGTACTTC. This encodes CASSYSRTGQSYEQYF. V gene TRBV6-5 combines with J gene TRBJ2-7; the match to TRBD1 covers 7 bases. Germline CDR1 is MNHEY and CDR2 is SVGAGI. CDR3 length equals 16 residues. V shed 0 bases, J shed 3 bases, and the junction held 8 bases outside the gene matches.

This sequence joins TRBV7-6 and TRBJ2-2, with 9 bases that match TRBD2. The V gene's germline CDR1 is SGHVS and CDR2 FNYEAQ. This CDR3 is 17 amino acids long. The V gene end was trimmed by 5 bases and the J gene end by 0 bases; junction bases not matched to a gene: 7. The CDR3 spells CASSHRSGRPNTGELFF. CDR3 nucleotides: TGTGCCAGCAGCCACAGAAGCGGGAGGCCGAACACCGGGGAGCTGTTTTTT.

The CDR3: CASSLRGSGANVLTF. The CDR3 coding sequence is TGTGCCAGCAGCTTAAGGGGATCTGGGGCCAACGTCCTGACTTTC. V gene TRBV11-2 combines with J gene TRBJ2-6, with D tentatively TRBD1 (5 bases). V gave up 2 bases and J gave up 1 base, with 6 bases separating them. There are 15 residues in the CDR3. Germline V gene sequence: CDR1 SGHAT, CDR2 FQNNGV.

The V call is TRBV5-4, the J call TRBJ2-7, with 13 bases fitting TRBD2. The CDR3 has 15 amino acids. Germline V CDR1 and CDR2: SGHNT, YYREEE (reference sequence). The V segment lost 4 bases and the J segment 5 bases; nucleotides outside the gene matches: 6. This chain's CDR3 is CASSTGLAGVHEQYF. The CDR3 DNA follows: TGTGCCAGCAGCACCGGACTAGCGGGAGTCCACGAGCAGTACTTC.